Below, one T cell receptor beta chain is given with its context. As yet, its antigen is unknown. This specimen belongs to a study of blood T cells in healthy people across ages. This CDR3 comprises 17 residues. In germline, CDR1 is DFQATT, CDR2 SNEGSKA (reference sequence). Trimming took 0 bases from V and 4 from J; bases not matched to a gene: 12. Study-level results: Higher diversity and more naive CD4+ cells were features of long-lived donors, compared to aged donors. Among T cells, TCR beta diversity per million cells dropped roughly linearly as age rose.

Extraction yielded at least 5.5 micrograms of total RNA per sample. The authors ran a second PCR of about 6 to 11 cycles using a sample-barcoded 5' primer and a J-beta primer mix. Sequencing yielded, for each sample, at least 3 million paired-end reads carrying CDR3. TCRdb reprocessed the 5' RACE reads via MiXCR and lists one record per CDR3 protein. The sample shows hundreds of thousands of distinct CDR3 sequences, 45% to 50% of them seen only once. Material for sequencing was blood. The origin of this receptor is a woman aged 60-70 years in good health. The chain links TRBV20-1 to TRBJ2-1, with 7 bases identical to TRBD2. The CDR3 spells CSAREKVSSGTYNEQFF. CDR3 nucleotide sequence: TGCAGTGCTAGAGAAAAAGTGTCTAGCGGCACTTACAATGAGCAGTTCTTC.